These T cell receptor beta chains were read from a single sample in a study of metastatic and nonmetastatic thyroid tumors. TCRdb recomputed clones from the PCR reads via MiXCR. The top ten clones hold roughly 13% of a sample with around 7,000 clones, about a third of them seen once. Specimen: adjacent normal tissue. These receptor sequences come from a female donor with papillary thyroid cancer or a benign thyroid nodule (not recorded which). Some clones in this sample may be carry-over from other donors' samples. Each CDR3 is given with its conserved first and last residue. Each record gives: D gene, J gene, clone size, V gene, CDR3 DNA, CDR3 protein. D genes are given only for firm matches. Rows give clone size only sometimes, using once, few, many, or a class for an expanded clone.

>.|TRBJ2-7|.|TRBV6-1
TGTGCCAGCAGTGAAATTAGTACCTCTACCGAGCAGTACTTC
CASSEISTSTEQYF
>TRBD1|TRBJ1-5|few|TRBV28
TGTGCCAGCAGCAAGGACAGGAGCCTTAGCAATCAGCCCCAGCATTTT
CASSKDRSLSNQPQHF
>.|TRBJ1-4|few|TRBV10-3
TGTGCCATCAGTGAAGCAAGTCGGACTAATGAAAAACTGTTTTTT
CAISEASRTNEKLFF
>TRBD1|TRBJ1-2|.|TRBV29-1
TGCAGCGTGGCCTCAGGACAGGCTAACTATGGCTACACCTTC
CSVASGQANYGYTF
>TRBD2|TRBJ2-5|.|TRBV13
TGTGCCAGCAGCCCGTTAGGAGGGAGGGCGCATGAGACCCAGTACTTC
CASSPLGGRAHETQYF
>TRBD1|TRBJ2-7|large|TRBV20-1
TGCAGTGCTTCAGACAGGGTCGGGGACGAGCAGTACTTC
CSASDRVGDEQYF
>.|TRBJ2-3|.|TRBV7-6
TGTGCCAGCAGCCCAACACTTTCCGGGCCCACAGATACGCAGTATTTT
CASSPTLSGPTDTQYF
>.|TRBJ2-1|few|TRBV7-8
TGTGCCAGCAGCTTAGATTACAATGAGCAGTTCTTC
CASSLDYNEQFF
>.|TRBJ1-4|few|TRBV12-3/TRBV12-4
TGTGCCAGCAGTACCACAGGAGGAGCCATTAATGAAAAACTGTTTTTT
CASSTTGGAINEKLFF
>TRBD2|TRBJ2-1|.|TRBV6-2/TRBV6-3
TGTGCCAGCAGTCAGCCCGGGACTAGCGGACCCAATGAGCAGTTCTTC
CASSQPGTSGPNEQFF
>TRBD2|TRBJ2-3|few|TRBV7-8
TGTGCCAGCAGCTTAGGGGACTACGACACAGATACGCAGTATTTT
CASSLGDYDTDTQYF
>TRBD1|TRBJ1-5|.|TRBV5-1
TGCGCCAGCAGTTACGACAGGGGTGGTCAGCCCCAGCATTTT
CASSYDRGGQPQHF
>TRBD2|TRBJ2-7|few|TRBV19
TGTGCCAGTAGCGAAGGGGCTAGCGGGAGCCTCACCTACGAGCAGTACTTC
CASSEGASGSLTYEQYF
>.|TRBJ2-5|.|TRBV20-1
TGCAGTGCCGAAGTAGGGTACCAAGAGACCCAGTACTTC
CSAEVGYQETQYF
>TRBD1|TRBJ2-7|.|TRBV11-1
TGTGCCAGCAGCTCGGGACAGGTTCTCGAGCAGTACTTC
CASSSGQVLEQYF